The 30 T cell receptor beta chains below were found in one sample sequenced in a study of shared clonotypes between healthy human individuals. The assay was immunoSEQ multiplex PCR, and TCRdb's table has in-frame clones only and misses some. The table lists more than 2 million clones, 85% to 95% of them singletons. Sequencing was performed on naive CD4+ T cells sorted from blood. Subset described: CD45RA+ positively selected. These receptors were obtained from a man younger than 35 in good health.

This clone was recorded only once. The rearrangement links TRBV30 to TRBJ1-6; D not certain. The germline CDR1 and CDR2 sequences are GTSNPN and SVGIG (reference sequence). The CDR3 sequence is 20 residues long. Trimming removed 4 bases at V and 0 bases at J, with 25 bases between. The CDR3: CAWITAGPNYRSSYNSPLHF. The CDR3 nucleotides read TGTGCCTGGATTACCGCCGGCCCTAATTATCGGAGCTCCTATAATTCACCCCTCCACTTT.

This clone was recorded a few times. This sequence joins TRBV23-1 and TRBJ1-2; TRBD1 matches at 7 bases. TRBV23-1 is an ORF; its function is uncertain. Losses at the gene ends were 1 base for V and 8 bases for J; bases not matched to a gene: 4. The CDR3 length is 13 residues. The CDR3 sequence: CASSQLTGTGYTF. The CDR3 nucleotides are TGCGCCAGCAGTCAATTGACAGGGACGGGCTACACCTTC.

The genes are TRBV2 and TRBJ2-2; no clear D. The CDR3 is 15 amino acids. Germline CDR1 SNHLY, CDR2 FYNNEI. V lost 1 base and J lost 3, with 9 bases in between. CDR3 DNA: TGTGCCAGCAGTGAAGGGGAAAGGTACACCGGGGAGCTGTTTTTT. Translated, it gives CASSEGERYTGELFF.

The chain is built from TRBV18 and TRBJ2-3; 9 nucleotides agree with TRBD2. Unmatched junction bases numbered 2, after V lost 0 bases and J lost 4 bases. Germline V lookup: CDR1 KGHSH, CDR2 LQKENI. There are 15 residues in the CDR3. The CDR3 reads CASSPPGLAADTQYF. The CDR3, as DNA: TGTGCCAGCTCACCACCGGGACTAGCCGCAGATACGCAGTATTTT. Full variable domain (outside the CDR3, taken from reference TRBV18 and TRBJ2-3): NAGVMQNPRHLVRRRGQEARLRCSPMKGHSHVYWYRQLPEEGLKFMVYLQKENIIDESGMPKERFSAEFPKEGPSILRIQQVVRGDSAAYFCASSPPGLAADTQYFGPGTRLTVL.

The J gene is TRBJ1-2, the V gene TRBV6-5; possibly TRBD1 for D (6 bases). Looked up from germline, CDR1 is MNHEY and CDR2 is SVGAGI. V lost 6 bases and J lost 0, with 14 bases in between. This CDR3 has 15 amino acids. CDR3 region: CASRETGRANYGYTF. The CDR3 nucleotides are TGTGCCAGCAGAGAAACAGGGCGAGCTAACTATGGCTACACCTTC.

With respect to this clone: Other nucleotide sequences from this sample produce the same CDR3. For the CDR3, the DNA is TGCGCCAGCAGCCAAGAAGCCGGGATGAACACTGAAGCTTTCTTT. Its protein product is CASSQEAGMNTEAFF. This chain connects TRBV4-3 to TRBJ1-1; no reliable D call. Trimming cost V 0 bases and J 0 bases, with 8 bases left between them. The CDR3 consists of 15 residues. The germline V gene encodes CDR1 LGHNA and CDR2 YSLEER.

J is TRBJ2-7 and V is TRBV30; D call uncertain. Trimming stripped 2 bases from V and 2 bases from J, with 10 bases between. The CDR3 loop spans 13 amino acids. CDR1 is GTSNPN, CDR2 SVGIG, per germline (reference sequence). The CDR3 protein is CAWSPGLAYEQYF. The CDR3 nucleotides read TGTGCCTGGAGTCCTGGTCTAGCCTACGAGCAGTACTTC.

To note about this clone: Other nucleotide sequences from this sample produce the same CDR3. The J gene is TRBJ2-5, the V gene TRBV30; 10 positions match TRBD2. Trimming took 0 bases from V and 4 from J; bases not matched to a gene: 2. CDR1 and CDR2 from the germline V gene are GTSNPN and SVGIG (reference sequence). CDR3 length: 14 residues. The CDR3 region has the DNA TGTGCCTGGAGTGTCAGCGGGGGGGGAGAGACCCAGTACTTC. Amino acid sequence: CAWSVSGGGETQYF.

The V and J genes are TRBV28 and TRBJ1-5, with TRBD1 as a possible D gene (6 bases). CDR3 size: 10 residues. With 6 bases removed from V and 11 bases from J, the gap between germline ends came to 8 bases. Germline V gives CDR1 MDHEN, CDR2 SYDVKM. This CDR3 is CASRGQSQHF. Here the CDR3 DNA reads TGTGCCAGCAGAGGACAGTCCCAGCATTTT.

DNA of the CDR3: TGTGCCAGCAGCTTAGCGGCGGGAGGGATCGCAGATACGCAGTATTTT. It encodes CASSLAAGGIADTQYF. This chain links TRBV13 with TRBJ2-3, with TRBD2 identical over 9 bases. This CDR3 region has 16 residues. Unmatched junction bases numbered 6, after V lost 1 base and J lost 4 bases. Germline-derived CDR1 and CDR2 are PRHDT and FYEKMQ (reference sequence).

This clone was recorded only once. V and J are TRBV28 and TRBJ1-2, with unresolved D. This CDR3 region has 15 residues. Germline V CDR1 and CDR2: MDHEN, SYDVKM. Trimming pared 4 bases from V and 5 bases from J, leaving 17 bases between. CDR3 DNA: TGTGCCAGCAGTTCCGGGAGCTCCGGGAGGTATGGCTACACCTTC. Encoded protein: CASSSGSSGRYGYTF.

This chain's CDR3 is CASSPSQGTYEQYF. For the CDR3, the DNA is TGTGCCAGCAGCCCATCGCAGGGAACCTACGAGCAGTACTTC. The rearrangement links TRBV7-2 to TRBJ2-7; D is perhaps TRBD1 (5 bases). This CDR3 spans 14 amino acids. The germline gives CDR1 SGHTA, CDR2 FQGNSA. Trimming removed 5 bases from V and 2 bases from J, with 13 bases in between. Using reference TRBV7-2 and TRBJ2-7 for the parts outside the CDR3, the full variable domain is GAGVSQSPSNKVTEKGKDVELRCDPISGHTALYWYRQSLGQGLEFLIYFQGNSAPDKSGLPSDRFSAERTGGSVSTLTIQRTQQEDSAVYLCASSPSQGTYEQYFGPGTRLTVT.

The CDR3 DNA reads TGTGCCAGCAGCCCCACTAGCGGAAAAAACACCGGGGAGCTGTTTTTT. Amino acid sequence: CASSPTSGKNTGELFF. The chain uses TRBV11-3 and TRBJ2-2, with 8 bases matching TRBD2. Germline V gives CDR1 SGHNT, CDR2 YENEEA. Trimming removed 5 bases from V and 2 bases from J; junction bases left unmatched: 7. This CDR3 contains 16 residues.

The chain recombines TRBV5-6 with TRBJ1-2; 7 nucleotides agree with TRBD1. This CDR3 is 15 amino acids long. V shed 3 bases, J shed 6 bases, and the junction held 11 bases outside the gene matches. Germline lookup yields CDR1 SGHDT and CDR2 YYEEEE. For the CDR3, the DNA is TGTGCCAGCAGCTGGACTGACAGGGCGGGTGATGGCTACACCTTC. It is translated as CASSWTDRAGDGYTF.

The chain carries TRBV18 and TRBJ1-4; 11 positions match TRBD1. Trimming cost V 2 bases and J 8 bases; bases outside gene matches: 13. Germline V gives CDR1 KGHSH, CDR2 LQKENI. This CDR3 has 18 residues. CDR3 in DNA: TGTGCCAGCTCACCAGGTGGACAGGGGGCGGGTGCCCCCGAAAAACTGTTTTTT. Translation: CASSPGGQGAGAPEKLFF.

In the case of this clone: Within the sample, other DNA sequences also encode this same CDR3. J is TRBJ2-1 and V is TRBV5-1; the match to TRBD1 covers 11 bases. The CDR3 runs to 15 residues. After removal of 3 bases from V and 4 bases from J, the junction contained 3 bases not matched to a gene. CDR1 is SGHRS and CDR2 is YFSETQ in the germline V gene. The CDR3 loop is CASSSGQGAYNEQFF. The CDR3 DNA reads as TGCGCCAGCAGCTCAGGACAGGGGGCATACAATGAGCAGTTCTTC.

This rearrangement joins TRBV5-4 to TRBJ2-7; D is unclear. V was cut by 4 bases and J by 4 bases, with 12 bases left in between. The CDR3 is made up of 13 amino acids. Germline CDR1 reads SGHNT; CDR2 reads YYREEE (reference sequence). In DNA form, the CDR3 reads TGTGCCAGCAGCCTGACTCCCCGTTACGAGCAGTACTTC. As protein: CASSLTPRYEQYF.

V usage is TRBV5-1 and J usage is TRBJ2-3, with a weak D call TRBD1 (6 bases). Looked up from germline, CDR1 is SGHRS and CDR2 is YFSETQ. V dropped 0 bases and J dropped 2 bases, with 10 bases sitting between them. The CDR3 loop spans 15 amino acids. Written as DNA, the CDR3 is TGCGCCAGCAGCTTGGCAGGGGCAGACACAGATACGCAGTATTTT. This gives the protein CASSLAGADTDTQYF.

The J gene is TRBJ2-3, the V gene TRBV9; 7 bases align to TRBD1. CDR1 SGDLS and CDR2 YYNGEE come from the germline V gene. V gave up 1 base and J gave up 1 base; unmatched junction bases: 6. The CDR3 consists of 16 residues. This CDR3 is CASSVTYRGGTDTQYF. CDR3 coding DNA: TGTGCCAGCAGCGTAACATACAGGGGTGGCACAGATACGCAGTATTTT. The full variable domain, rest sourced from reference TRBV9 and TRBJ2-3, is DSGVTQTPKHLITATGQRVTLRCSPRSGDLSVYWYQQSLDQGLQFLIQYYNGEERAKGNILERFSAQQFPDLHSELNLSSLELGDSALYFCASSVTYRGGTDTQYFGPGTRLTVL.

The gene calls are TRBV29-1 and TRBJ1-2, with D hard to call. Germline V gives CDR1 SQVTM, CDR2 ANQGSEA. This CDR3 is built from 14 residues. V dropped 2 bases and J dropped 4 bases, with 14 bases sitting between them. Here the CDR3 reads CSVEMAPAPYGYTF. The CDR3 DNA follows: TGCAGCGTTGAAATGGCCCCGGCACCCTATGGCTACACCTTC.

The chain couples TRBV11-2 to TRBJ2-5; TRBD2 aligns across 15 bases. Germline CDR1 SGHAT, CDR2 FQNNGV. The CDR3 totals 15 residues. V was pared by 5 bases and J by 4 bases, with 2 bases of the junction left unmatched. The CDR3 protein is CASSPGLAGGETQYF. Here the CDR3 DNA reads TGTGCCAGCAGCCCGGGACTAGCGGGGGGAGAGACCCAGTACTTC.

The V and J genes are TRBV21-1 and TRBJ2-3. TRBV21-1 is marked as a pseudogene. This CDR3 contains 15 residues. CDR3 coding DNA: TGTGCCAGCAGCAAAGCCACAACTAGCACAGATACGCAGTATTTT. It yields the protein CASSKATTSTDTQYF.

The rearrangement joins TRBV7-9 to TRBJ2-1; D might be TRBD2 (7 bases). CDR3 length: 16 residues. Trimming removed 5 bases from V and 6 bases from J, with 20 bases in between. The germline gives CDR1 SEHNR, CDR2 FQNEAQ (reference sequence). The CDR3 here is CASSPQRGGARNEQFF. The CDR3 coding sequence is TGTGCCAGCAGCCCCCAAAGGGGGGGGGCACGCAATGAGCAGTTCTTC.

This clone occurred once. Other DNA variants within this sample encode the same CDR3. The rearrangement uses TRBV20-1 and TRBJ2-3; no firm D call. Per germline, CDR1 DFQATT and CDR2 SNEGSKA (reference sequence). This CDR3 has 11 amino acids. V was clipped by 1 base and J by 6 bases, with 5 bases between them. This CDR3 reads CSARGSDTQYF. CDR3 nucleotides: TGCAGTGCTAGAGGGTCCGATACGCAGTATTTT.

The chain carries TRBV5-1 and TRBJ2-7; the D is unclear. V shed 4 bases and J shed 2 bases, with 7 bases lying between them. The germline V gene encodes CDR1 SGHRS and CDR2 YFSETQ. This CDR3 is 12 amino acids long. The CDR3 nucleotides read TGCGCCAGCAGCGCCCGGCCCTACGAGCAGTACTTC. Its protein is CASSARPYEQYF. Filled out from reference TRBV5-1 and TRBJ2-7, the complete variable domain reads KAGVTQTPRYLIKTRGQQVTLSCSPISGHRSVSWYQQTPGQGLQFLFEYFSETQRNKGNFPGRFSGRQFSNSRSEMNVSTLELGDSALYLCASSARPYEQYFGPGTRLTVT.

The chain is built from TRBV27 and TRBJ2-1; 14 bases line up with TRBD2. Looked up from germline, CDR1 is MNHEY and CDR2 is SMNVEV (reference sequence). The V and J ends lost 5 bases and 6 bases, in that order; junction bases with no gene match: 12. This CDR3 has 18 residues. CDR3: CASSLTGTSGSRLNEQFF. CDR3 nucleotide sequence: TGTGCCAGCAGTCTAACTGGGACTAGCGGGAGTCGGCTCAATGAGCAGTTCTTC.

CDR3 loop: CASSSTGTNLETQYF. The CDR3 coding sequence is TGCGCCAGCAGCTCGACGGGTACGAATCTGGAGACCCAGTACTTC. The J gene is TRBJ2-5, the V gene TRBV5-1, with D unclear. V lost 3 bases, J lost 5 bases, and 17 bases lay in between. This CDR3 spans 15 amino acids. Looked up from germline, CDR1 is SGHRS and CDR2 is YFSETQ.

The table lists this clone with a count of one. The V gene is TRBV7-2, the J gene TRBJ2-7; no definite D call. With 2 bases removed from V and 5 bases from J, the gap between germline ends came to 7 bases. The CDR3 sequence is 12 residues long. Germline V gene sequence: CDR1 SGHTA, CDR2 FQGNSA. The CDR3 protein is CASSLHVHEQYF. CDR3 nucleotide sequence: TGTGCCAGCAGCTTACACGTTCACGAGCAGTACTTC.

The chain carries TRBV30 and TRBJ1-1; no clear D. The CDR3 sequence is 14 residues long. V was trimmed by 5 bases and J by 5 bases, leaving 18 bases between them. Germline assignment: CDR1 GTSNPN and CDR2 SVGIG (reference sequence). The CDR3 DNA sequence: TGTGCCTGGGCCATAGGCCCACCCCCTACTGAAGCTTTCTTT. It translates to CAWAIGPPPTEAFF.

CDR3 protein: CATIRVGRQPQHF. CDR3 sequence (DNA): TGTGCCACCATCCGGGTAGGGCGTCAGCCCCAGCATTTT. The chain combines TRBV6-1 with TRBJ1-5; D gene ambiguous. Germline CDR1 MNHNS, CDR2 SASEGT. CDR3 length: 13 residues. The V end lost 10 bases, the J end lost 6 bases, and 16 bases lay between the germline ends.